The 16 T cell receptor beta chains listed next were all sequenced from one sample in a study of T cell responses to AZD1222 COVID-19 vaccine. TCRdb's copy holds only in-frame clones and misses some; the assay was immunoSEQ multiplex PCR. The profile shows around 70,000 clones, 88% of them singletons. This specimen consisted of peripheral blood, obtained on day 0 of AZD1222 vaccination. Every receptor here comes from an adult in good health.

The CDR3 protein is CASREYNEQFF. The DNA of the CDR3 is TGTGCCAGCAGGGAATACAATGAGCAGTTCTTC. The V and J genes are TRBV2 and TRBJ2-1; D gene ambiguous. The germline CDR1 and CDR2 sequences are SNHLY and FYNNEI. CDR3 length: 11 amino acids. Trimming cost V 6 bases and J 4 bases, with 4 bases left between them. Together with reference TRBV2 and TRBJ2-1, the CDR3 gives the full variable domain: EPEVTQTPSHQVTQMGQEVILRCVPISNHLYFYWYRQILGQKVEFLVSFYNNEISEKSEIFDDQFSVERPDGSNFTLKIRSTKLEDSAMYFCASREYNEQFFGPGTRLTVL.

The chain links TRBV5-4 to TRBJ2-2; D is uncertain. The CDR3 totals 14 residues. The V end was cut by 3 bases, the J end by 1 base, with 7 bases between. Germline CDR1 SGHNT, CDR2 YYREEE (reference sequence). The CDR3 DNA sequence: TGTGCCAGCAGCTCCCACATGAACACCGGGGAGCTGTTTTTT. Translated, it gives CASSSHMNTGELFF.

This clone was seen only a few times. The CDR3 sequence is CASREGSMKAGYTF. Written as DNA, the CDR3 is TGTGCCAGCAGGGAGGGCAGCATGAAGGCTGGCTACACCTTC. The V and J genes are TRBV2 and TRBJ1-2, with unresolved D. The length of the CDR3 is 14 residues. The germline V and J ends were trimmed by 6 bases and 7 bases, with 18 bases remaining between them. The germline gives CDR1 SNHLY, CDR2 FYNNEI.

The chain carries TRBV5-1 and TRBJ1-6; D unresolved. The CDR3 is made up of 17 amino acids. Trimming shortened V by 3 bases and J by 10 bases, and 23 bases separated the two germline ends. The V gene's germline CDR1 is SGHRS and CDR2 YFSETQ. CDR3 nucleotide sequence: TGCGCCAGCAGCTGGAAAACAACGACTTACGGAGAGTCACCCCTCCACTTT. Translated: CASSWKTTTYGESPLHF.

The J gene is TRBJ1-6, the V gene TRBV5-4; weak D call: TRBD1 (6 bases). V lost 0 bases and J lost 9, with 13 bases in between. Germline loops: CDR1 SGHNT, CDR2 YYREEE (reference sequence). CDR3 length: 15 residues. The CDR3 sequence is CASSLGPGAGSPLHF. CDR3 nucleotide sequence: TGTGCCAGCAGCTTGGGGCCGGGGGCTGGTTCACCCCTCCACTTT. Variable domain in full (rest from reference TRBV5-4 and TRBJ1-6): ETGVTQSPTHLIKTRGQQVTLRCSSQSGHNTVSWYQQALGQGPQFIFQYYREEENGRGNFPPRFSGLQFPNYSSELNVNALELDDSALYLCASSLGPGAGSPLHFGNGTRLTVT.

This chain joins TRBV3-1 (or the pseudogene TRBV3-2) and TRBJ1-2; D may be TRBD1 (6 bases). The germline V and J ends were trimmed by 1 base and 5 bases, with 26 bases remaining between them. The CDR3 is made up of 19 amino acids. Per germline, CDR1 LGHDT and CDR2 YNNKEL (reference sequence). The DNA of the CDR3 is TGTGCCAGCAGCCAAGCGGTCCGCGTCCAACAGGGCTCGGTTTATGGCTACACCTTC. As protein: CASSQAVRVQQGSVYGYTF.

This clone was seen only a few times. The rearrangement joins TRBV6-1 to TRBJ2-3, with 11 bases identical to TRBD2. CDR3 length equals 16 residues. Germline values: CDR1 MNHNS, CDR2 SASEGT. The V gene end was trimmed by 3 bases and the J gene end by 4 bases; junction bases not matched to a gene: 6. Here the CDR3 DNA reads TGTGCCAGCAGTGAGGCACTAGCGGGAGTCTCAGATACGCAGTATTTT. Translating gives CASSEALAGVSDTQYF.

The genes are TRBV6-5 and TRBJ2-3; a possible D gene is TRBD2 (5 bases). The CDR3 spans 14 residues. In germline, CDR1 is MNHEY, CDR2 SVGAGI. The V end was cut by 2 bases, the J end by 1 base, with 7 bases between. CDR3 in amino acids: CASSYRTRTDTQYF. The CDR3 nucleotides are TGTGCCAGCAGTTACAGGACTCGCACAGATACGCAGTATTTT.

This chain connects TRBV25-1 to TRBJ2-1; 7 nucleotides line up with TRBD2. V lost 5 bases, J lost 1 base, and 2 bases stayed unmatched. Germline V CDR1 and CDR2: MGHDK, SYGVNS. The CDR3 totals 14 residues. The CDR3 region has the DNA TGTGCCAGCAGTCCAGCGGGATCCTACAATGAGCAGTTCTTC. It yields the protein CASSPAGSYNEQFF.

The rearrangement links TRBV3-1 (or the pseudogene TRBV3-2) to TRBJ2-1; D gene uncertain. Trimming removed 3 bases at V and 1 base at J, with 10 bases between. CDR3 length: 15 amino acids. The germline CDR1 and CDR2 sequences are LGHDT and YNNKEL (reference sequence). This CDR3 is CASSQALGSYNEQFF. As DNA, the CDR3 is TGTGCCAGCAGCCAGGCGCTGGGATCCTACAATGAGCAGTTCTTC.

V and J are TRBV6-2 or TRBV6-3 and TRBJ1-1, with D possibly matching TRBD1 (5 bases). Trimming took 2 bases from V and 1 from J, leaving 17 bases between them. This CDR3 is 17 amino acids long. Germline assignment: CDR1 MNHEY and CDR2 SVGEGT. The CDR3 protein is CASSYSMSRGKNTEAFF. CDR3 nucleotide sequence: TGTGCCAGCAGTTACAGTATGTCCCGGGGGAAGAACACTGAAGCTTTCTTT.

V gene TRBV5-1 combines with J gene TRBJ1-2; the D is unclear. The CDR3 loop spans 13 amino acids. Trimming cost V 4 bases and J 5 bases, with 12 bases left between them. Germline CDR1 reads SGHRS; CDR2 reads YFSETQ. As DNA, the CDR3 is TGCGCCAGCAGCCCGGATGGGAATTATGGCTACACCTTC. Encoded protein: CASSPDGNYGYTF.

The rearrangement links TRBV2 to TRBJ2-2; 11 bases match TRBD2. Germline trimming cut 4 bases from V and 5 bases from J; bases unmatched to any gene: 3. Germline V gene lookup returns CDR1 SNHLY and CDR2 FYNNEI. The CDR3 has 15 amino acids. As DNA, the CDR3 is TGTGCCAGCAGTGGGACTAGCGGGCTAACCGGGGAGCTGTTTTTT. It specifies CASSGTSGLTGELFF.

On this clone: Given a much more abundant clone one base away, this may be a read error. The chain combines TRBV6-4 with TRBJ2-2; D not resolved. Trimming took 2 bases from V and 1 from J, leaving 2 bases between them. Germline CDR1 MRHNA, CDR2 SNTAGT. This CDR3 is 13 amino acids long. The CDR3 loop reads CASSDGNTGELFF. The CDR3 nucleotides are TGTGCCAGCAGTGACGGGAACACCGGGGAGCTGTTTTTT.

The chain carries TRBV6-2 or TRBV6-3 and TRBJ2-5, with D perhaps matching TRBD2 (7 bases). Germline values: CDR1 MNHEY, CDR2 SVGEGT. V shed 6 bases and J shed 2 bases, with 16 bases lying between them. The CDR3 has 15 amino acids. The CDR3 is CASSPRGAPQETQYF. CDR3 DNA sequence: TGTGCCAGCAGCCCCCGGGGGGCGCCACAAGAGACCCAGTACTTC.

This clone has a handful of counts. This sequence joins TRBV27 and TRBJ1-5; a weak D match, TRBD1 (6 bases). Germline-derived CDR1 and CDR2 are MNHEY and SMNVEV (reference sequence). V was pared by 4 bases and J by 7 bases, with 11 bases between. The CDR3 sequence is 13 residues long. The chain's CDR3 is CASSSQGRQPQHF. CDR3 coding DNA: TGTGCCAGCAGTTCTCAGGGGCGGCAGCCCCAGCATTTT.